The 23 T cell receptor beta chains given below trace back to one sample, sequenced in a study of post-analysis software for immune sequencing data. The TCR beta cDNA libraries carried unique molecular identifiers. One entry per CDR3 protein results from TCRdb running MiXCR on the PCR reads. Of 700,000 to 900,000 distinct CDR3 sequences detected, around 46% appear once; the ten largest clones hold roughly 4.4%. Study-wide results and caveats: Comparison of patients with controls showed a handful of TRBV segments more frequent in patients, TRBV5-6, TRBV5-1 and TRBV20-1 among them.

Their recognized antigens are unknown. Sequencing was done on a sample of blood. The receptors originated from a girl between 10 and 17 years old with multiple sclerosis.

The chain joins TRBV5-1 to TRBJ2-3, with D hard to call. The CDR3 covers 15 residues. Trimming stripped 0 bases from V and 0 bases from J, with 8 bases between. Per the germline V gene, CDR1 is SGHRS and CDR2 is YFSETQ. As DNA, the CDR3 is TGCGCCAGCAGCTTGGAGGTAGAAAGCACAGATACGCAGTATTTT. It encodes CASSLEVESTDTQYF. The complete variable domain, with remaining parts taken from reference TRBV5-1 and TRBJ2-3, reads KAGVTQTPRYLIKTRGQQVTLSCSPISGHRSVSWYQQTPGQGLQFLFEYFSETQRNKGNFPGRFSGRQFSNSRSEMNVSTLELGDSALYLCASSLEVESTDTQYFGPGTRLTVL.

CDR3 nucleotides: TGTGCCAGCAGTGATATCCGGGGGATTGCAGATACGCAGTATTTT. Its translation: CASSDIRGIADTQYF. The chain recombines TRBV2 with TRBJ2-3, with D possibly being TRBD2 (6 bases). V was cut by 3 bases and J by 4 bases, with 14 bases left in between. CDR1 SNHLY and CDR2 FYNNEI come from the germline V gene. The CDR3 totals 15 residues.

CDR3 loop: CASTLAGGFNEQFF. The DNA of the CDR3 is TGTGCCAGCACTCTAGCGGGAGGATTTAATGAGCAGTTCTTC. V gene TRBV28 combines with J gene TRBJ2-1; 11 bases align to TRBD2. CDR1 and CDR2 from the germline V gene are MDHEN and SYDVKM. This CDR3 comprises 14 residues. V shed 7 bases and J 7 bases; nucleotides not matched to a gene: 6.

The rearrangement links TRBV6-2 or TRBV6-3 to TRBJ2-7; TRBD2 matches at 8 bases. V dropped 7 bases and J dropped 7; count of bases not matched to a gene: 12. CDR1 is MNHEY and CDR2 is SVGEGT in the germline V gene. This CDR3 is built from 14 residues. CDR3 DNA: TGTGCCAGCACCCTAAGAGCGGGAGTAGAAGAGCAGTACTTC. Protein sequence: CASTLRAGVEEQYF.

In its sample, this clonotype was seen a few times. The CDR3 sequence: CSVPGLRITDTQYF. The CDR3 nucleotides read TGCAGCGTCCCGGGACTACGCATCACAGATACGCAGTATTTT. V usage is TRBV29-1 and J usage is TRBJ2-3; 7 bases align to TRBD2. Germline CDR1 and CDR2: SQVTM and ANQGSEA. The CDR3 sequence is 14 residues long. The ends lost 6 bases at V and 2 bases at J; junction bases unmatched: 8.

The sample holds one count of this clonotype. The V gene is TRBV7-2, the J gene TRBJ2-1, with D possibly matching TRBD2 (5 bases). The CDR3 extends over 17 amino acids. The germline CDR1 and CDR2 sequences are SGHTA and FQGNSA. The V and J ends lost 4 bases and 5 bases respectively, with 21 bases between them. The DNA for the CDR3 is TGTGCCAGCAGCTCCCATCCGTGGGGAGACCGTAACAATGAGCAGTTCTTC. Translation gives CASSSHPWGDRNNEQFF.

This chain uses TRBV5-1 with TRBJ2-3; 7 nucleotides align to TRBD2. The CDR3 consists of 14 residues. Germline-derived CDR1 and CDR2 are SGHRS and YFSETQ. V was clipped by 0 bases and J by 5 bases; unmatched bases: 3. DNA of the CDR3: TGCGCCAGCAGCTTGGATTTAGCGGGAGATACGCAGTATTTT. Translation gives CASSLDLAGDTQYF.

This clonotype has only a few counts. The chain couples TRBV21-1 to TRBJ2-5; the table's D gene call, TRBD2, was not cross checked with the DNA. TRBV21-1 is a pseudogene segment. This CDR3 is 17 amino acids long. CDR3 nucleotide sequence: TGTGCCAGCAGCAAAGGGGCATGGCTAGCGGGAGTAGAGACCCAGTACTTC. Translation gives CASSKGAWLAGVETQYF.

This chain connects TRBV27 to TRBJ1-5; tentatively, D is TRBD1 (5 bases). CDR3 size: 13 residues. V shed 9 bases and J shed 11 bases, with 20 bases lying between them. Germline V lookup: CDR1 MNHEY, CDR2 SMNVEV (reference sequence). As DNA, the CDR3 is TGTGCCAGTAAGGGGCAAGGGGAACAGTCCCAGCATTTT. Encoded protein: CASKGQGEQSQHF.

This clonotype was counted only a few times. The gene calls are TRBV4-3 and TRBJ2-6; 9 bases are a match to TRBD1. The CDR3 is 22 amino acids. Germline V gene data show CDR1 as LGHNA and CDR2 as YSLEER. The ends lost 0 bases at V and 1 base at J; junction bases unmatched: 16. DNA of the CDR3: TGCGCCAGCAGCCAAGATCTAAGTTTGGGCGGGACAGGGAATTCTGGGGCCAACGTCCTGACTTTC. Its translation: CASSQDLSLGGTGNSGANVLTF.

The rearrangement joins TRBV9 to TRBJ1-4; no firm D call. The CDR3 is 15 amino acids. The V gene's germline CDR1 is SGDLS and CDR2 YYNGEE. V gave up 5 bases and J gave up 0 bases, with 11 bases separating them. CDR3 DNA sequence: TGTGCCAGCAGTCCATCAGGTGCAACTAATGAAAAACTGTTTTTT. This codes for CASSPSGATNEKLFF.

This sequence joins TRBV12-3 or TRBV12-4 and TRBJ2-7; possibly TRBD1 for D (6 bases). The CDR3 consists of 14 residues. V was clipped by 2 bases and J by 5 bases, with 13 bases between them. CDR3 nucleotides: TGTGCCAGCAGTTTAACTGGGGGCGAGAACGAGCAGTACTTC. Translating gives CASSLTGGENEQYF.

This clonotype showed up just once. This chain uses TRBV7-9 with TRBJ2-5, with TRBD1 as a possible D gene (6 bases). The V gene lost 3 bases and the J gene lost 0 bases, with 8 bases spanning the gap. The CDR3 has 14 residues. Germline CDR1 SEHNR, CDR2 FQNEAQ (reference sequence). CDR3 sequence: CASSFTGHQETQYF. DNA of the CDR3: TGTGCCAGCAGCTTCACAGGGCACCAAGAGACCCAGTACTTC.

This clonotype was counted between two and nine times. The chain is built from TRBV27 and TRBJ2-3, with TRBD2 as a possible D gene (5 bases). The germline gives CDR1 MNHEY, CDR2 SMNVEV (reference sequence). CDR3 length: 14 amino acids. Trimming stripped 3 bases from V and 2 bases from J, with 9 bases between. CDR3 region: CASSFPGTTDTQYF. As DNA, the CDR3 is TGTGCCAGCAGTTTCCCGGGAACCACAGATACGCAGTATTTT.

This clonotype was picked up a small number of times. The chain has TRBV4-1 and TRBJ2-5; D possibly uses TRBD1 or TRBD2 (5 bases each). Trimming stripped 1 base from V and 4 bases from J, with 13 bases between. The germline CDR1 and CDR2 sequences are MGHRA and YSYEKL. The CDR3 is made up of 15 amino acids. The CDR3 nucleotides read TGCGCCAGCAGCCAAGTGGGGACCGACTCAGAGACCCAGTACTTC. Its translation: CASSQVGTDSETQYF.

This clonotype occurred a few times. The chain is built from TRBV5-1 and TRBJ2-7; 7 bases match TRBD2. J was trimmed by 2 bases and V by 1 base; bases with no gene match: 6. The CDR3 sequence is 15 residues long. CDR1 is SGHRS, CDR2 YFSETQ, per germline. CDR3 residues: CASSLKAGVAYEQYF. The CDR3 DNA reads TGCGCCAGCAGCTTGAAGGCGGGAGTGGCCTACGAGCAGTACTTC.

The genes are TRBV27 and TRBJ2-7; D gene ambiguous. The CDR3 spans 14 residues. The V end was cut by 6 bases, the J end by 6 bases, with 18 bases between. From germline, CDR1 is MNHEY and CDR2 SMNVEV (reference sequence). Here the CDR3 DNA reads TGTGCCAGCAGCCACTTTGCCCTAGATACCGAGCAGTACTTC. It translates to CASSHFALDTEQYF.

On this clonotype itself: Germline and junction disagree at one end, which may indicate a read error. The V gene is TRBV29-1, the J gene TRBJ2-1, with no clear D. Germline V gene lookup returns CDR1 SQVTM and CDR2 ANQGSEA. This CDR3 comprises 12 residues. The CDR3 protein is CSVEEANPAAIF. The CDR3 nucleotides are TGCAGCGTTGAAGAGGCGAATCCGGCGGCGATCTTC.

This clonotype has just a few counts. The chain joins TRBV5-1 to TRBJ2-1; TRBD1 aligns across 7 bases. The trim removed 3 bases at V and 8 bases at J, leaving 5 bases unmatched. Germline V CDR1 and CDR2: SGHRS, YFSETQ. This CDR3 spans 13 amino acids. CDR3 residues: CASSSKQGYEQFF. Here the CDR3 DNA reads TGCGCCAGCAGCTCCAAACAGGGGTATGAGCAGTTCTTC.

This clonotype was found a few times. The chain's CDR3 is CAWSVRGPSYEQYF. The CDR3 nucleotides are TGTGCCTGGAGTGTGCGCGGGCCCTCGTACGAGCAGTACTTC. The chain uses TRBV30 and TRBJ2-7, with D possibly being TRBD2 (5 bases). There are 14 residues in the CDR3. V was pared by 0 bases and J by 4 bases, with 13 bases between. Germline CDR1 and CDR2: GTSNPN and SVGIG (reference sequence).

This clonotype was counted a few times. CDR3 loop: CASSQDGRADTQYF. The CDR3 DNA reads as TGCGCCAGCAGCCAAGACGGGAGAGCAGATACGCAGTATTTT. The chain couples TRBV4-3 to TRBJ2-3, with a possible D match to TRBD2 (6 bases). The CDR3 is 14 amino acids. Trimming left V 0 bases short and J 4 bases short, with 8 bases between. Germline V gene sequence: CDR1 LGHNA, CDR2 YSLEER.

J is TRBJ2-1 and V is TRBV6-4, with D perhaps being TRBD1 or TRBD2 (6 bases each). Trimming stripped 2 bases from V and 7 bases from J, with 12 bases between. From germline, CDR1 is MRHNA and CDR2 SNTAGT. This CDR3 spans 14 amino acids. CDR3 nucleotides: TGTGCCAGCAGTGACCCTAGGAGGGGGAATGAGCAGTTCTTC. It translates to CASSDPRRGNEQFF.

Details on this clonotype: At one boundary the junction diverges from the germline segment, which might be a read error. J is TRBJ2-3 and V is TRBV7-2, with TRBD2 identical over 12 bases. The CDR3 extends over 14 amino acids. In germline, CDR1 is SGHTA, CDR2 FQGNSA. The CDR3 loop reads CANSLELAGGAQYF. The CDR3, as DNA: TGTGCCAACAGCTTGGAACTAGCGGGAGGTGCGCAGTATTTT.